This T cell receptor (beta chain) was identified during a study of Graves' ophthalmopathy and Graves' hyperthyroidism. RNA transcripts provided the template for amplifying TCR beta CDR3 regions. HTBI primers were employed in first-round RT-PCR, then a second-round multiplex PCR followed. TCRdb redid the calling of the multiplex PCR reads with MiXCR, one entry per CDR3 protein. The sample has around 1,000,000 distinct CDR3 sequences; less than 45% are singletons. The CDR3 length is 18 residues. Germline V gives CDR1 SGHAT, CDR2 FQNNGV. Trimming removed 1 base from V and 3 bases from J, with 22 bases in between. This clonotype occurred many times.

The V and J genes are TRBV11-2 and TRBJ2-7; tentative D call: TRBD1 (6 bases). The TCR originated in an adult man with Graves' hyperthyroidism. Specimen: peripheral blood or thyroid tissue (not recorded which). CDR3 in amino acids: CASSLGRGGRGKGYEQYF. The CDR3 DNA is TGTGCCAGCAGCTTAGGGCGCGGTGGCAGGGGAAAGGGCTACGAGCAGTACTTC.